This T cell receptor (beta chain) was sequenced during a study of shared clonotypes between healthy human individuals. Across the whole study: Aged 18 to 49, the donors were a couple of women and three men. CD4 naive and CD4 memory each took three plates per donor, while CD8 naive took two and CD8 memory one. Study-level results: Some clonotypes were shared by all four sorted-subset donors, while others were not shared. The non-shared ones had lower generation probabilities than the shared ones. Researchers found naive subsets generally carried larger estimated richness than memory subsets.

Germline V lookup: CDR1 ENHRY, CDR2 SYGVKD. V was shortened by 2 bases and J by 1 base, with 14 bases between the two germline ends. This CDR3 spans 16 amino acids. The repertoire was sequenced with immunoSEQ multiplex PCR; TCRdb's copy has only in-frame clones and lacks some. The sample consists of under 850,000 clones, around 93% of them appearing once. Regarding this clone: The target antigen is unknown.

It was CD45RO-negative cells, positively selected for CCR7, that made up naive CD8 cells, with terminally differentiated effector memory CD45RA+ cells excluded. The sequence derives from a man aged 25 to 45 in good health. Source material: naive CD8+ T cells sorted from blood. The chain joins TRBV10-3 to TRBJ2-5, with TRBD2 as a possible D gene (7 bases). CDR3 nucleotide sequence: TGTGCCATCAGTGAGCGAAAGGGGGGGTCCCAAGAGACCCAGTACTTC. Translating it yields CAISERKGGSQETQYF.